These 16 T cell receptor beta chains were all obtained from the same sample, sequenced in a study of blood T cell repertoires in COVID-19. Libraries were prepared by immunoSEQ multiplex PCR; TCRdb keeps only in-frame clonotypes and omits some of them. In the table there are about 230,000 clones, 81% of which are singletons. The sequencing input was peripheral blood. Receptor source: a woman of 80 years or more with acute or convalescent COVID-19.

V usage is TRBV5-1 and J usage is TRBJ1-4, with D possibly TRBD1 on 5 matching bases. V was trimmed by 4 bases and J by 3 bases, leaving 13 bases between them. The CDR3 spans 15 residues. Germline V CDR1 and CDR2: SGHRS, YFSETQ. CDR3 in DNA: TGCGCCAGCAGCCCAACTGGGGCTCCTAATGAAAAACTGTTTTTT. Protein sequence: CASSPTGAPNEKLFF.

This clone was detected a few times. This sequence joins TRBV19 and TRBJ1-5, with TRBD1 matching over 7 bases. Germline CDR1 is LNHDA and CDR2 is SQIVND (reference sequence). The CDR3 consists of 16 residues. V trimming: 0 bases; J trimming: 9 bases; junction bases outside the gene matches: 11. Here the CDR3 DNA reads TGTGCCAGTAGTATAGATTGGGCTACAGGGGTCCGGCCCCAGCATTTT. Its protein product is CASSIDWATGVRPQHF. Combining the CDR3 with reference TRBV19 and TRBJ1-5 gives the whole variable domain DGGITQSPKYLFRKEGQNVTLSCEQNLNHDAMYWYRQDPGQGLRLIYYSQIVNDFQKGDIAEGYSVSREKKESFPLTVTSAQKNPTAFYLCASSIDWATGVRPQHFGDGTRLSIL.

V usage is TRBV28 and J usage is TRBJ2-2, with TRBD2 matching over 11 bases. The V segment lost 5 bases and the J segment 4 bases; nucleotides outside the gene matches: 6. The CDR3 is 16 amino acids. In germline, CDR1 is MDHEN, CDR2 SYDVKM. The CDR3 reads CASSDLAGGPTGELFF. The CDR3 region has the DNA TGTGCCAGCAGTGACTTAGCGGGGGGGCCCACCGGGGAGCTGTTTTTT.

The CDR3 reads CASSQAAGPYGYTF. The CDR3 DNA is TGTGCCAGCAGCCAAGCGGCAGGGCCCTATGGCTACACCTTC. The gene calls are TRBV3-1 (or the pseudogene TRBV3-2) and TRBJ1-2; tentatively, D is TRBD1 (5 bases). The V end lost 1 base, the J end lost 4 bases, and 10 bases lay between the germline ends. Germline V gene lookup returns CDR1 LGHDT and CDR2 YNNKEL (reference sequence). The CDR3 length is 14 residues.

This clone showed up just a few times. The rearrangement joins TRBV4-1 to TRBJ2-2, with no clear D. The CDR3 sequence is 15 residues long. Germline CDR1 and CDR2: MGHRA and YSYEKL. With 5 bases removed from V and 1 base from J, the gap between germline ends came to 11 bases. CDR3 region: CASSAILRNTGELFF. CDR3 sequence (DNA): TGCGCCAGCAGCGCGATATTACGGAACACCGGGGAGCTGTTTTTT.

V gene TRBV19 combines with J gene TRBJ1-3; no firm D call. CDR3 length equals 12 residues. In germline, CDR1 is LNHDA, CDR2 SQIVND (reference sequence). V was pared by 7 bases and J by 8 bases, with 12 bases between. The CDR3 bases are TGTGCCAGTATCGGTCTCCGAGACACCATATATTTT. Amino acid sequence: CASIGLRDTIYF. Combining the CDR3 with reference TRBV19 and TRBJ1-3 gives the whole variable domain DGGITQSPKYLFRKEGQNVTLSCEQNLNHDAMYWYRQDPGQGLRLIYYSQIVNDFQKGDIAEGYSVSREKKESFPLTVTSAQKNPTAFYLCASIGLRDTIYFGEGSWLTVV.

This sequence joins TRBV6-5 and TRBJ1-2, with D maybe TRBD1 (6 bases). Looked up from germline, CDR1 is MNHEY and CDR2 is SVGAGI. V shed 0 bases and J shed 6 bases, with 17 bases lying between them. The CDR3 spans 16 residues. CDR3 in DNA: TGTGCCAGCAGTTACTCACGGAACGCCAGGGGTGATGGCTACACCTTC. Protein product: CASSYSRNARGDGYTF.

The CDR3 spells CASSVDRGRVRDEQFF. CDR3 coding DNA: TGTGCCAGCAGCGTCGACAGGGGTAGAGTCAGGGATGAGCAGTTCTTC. This rearrangement joins TRBV9 to TRBJ2-1; 8 positions match TRBD1. The V segment lost 2 bases and the J segment 8 bases; nucleotides outside the gene matches: 12. Germline V lookup: CDR1 SGDLS, CDR2 YYNGEE. This CDR3 region has 16 residues.

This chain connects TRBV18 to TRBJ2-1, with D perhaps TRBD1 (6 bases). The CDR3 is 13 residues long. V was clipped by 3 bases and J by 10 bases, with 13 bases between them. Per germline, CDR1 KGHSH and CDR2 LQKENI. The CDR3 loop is CASSPGQEREQFF. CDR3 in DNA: TGTGCCAGCTCACCGGGACAAGAGAGAGAGCAGTTCTTC.

CDR3 residues: CASSLEDRVSDTQYF. CDR3 bases: TGCGCCAGCAGCTTGGAAGACAGGGTGTCGGATACGCAGTATTTT. V is TRBV5-1 and J is TRBJ2-3, with TRBD1 identical over 7 bases. V lost 0 bases and J lost 6; bases outside the gene matches: 7. This CDR3 region has 15 residues. Germline values: CDR1 SGHRS, CDR2 YFSETQ.

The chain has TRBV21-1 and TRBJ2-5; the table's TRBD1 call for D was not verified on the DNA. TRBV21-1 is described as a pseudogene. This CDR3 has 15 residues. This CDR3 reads CASSNALGGRKTQYF. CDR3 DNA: TGTGCCAGCAGCAACGCATTAGGGGGCCGAAAGACCCAGTACTTC.

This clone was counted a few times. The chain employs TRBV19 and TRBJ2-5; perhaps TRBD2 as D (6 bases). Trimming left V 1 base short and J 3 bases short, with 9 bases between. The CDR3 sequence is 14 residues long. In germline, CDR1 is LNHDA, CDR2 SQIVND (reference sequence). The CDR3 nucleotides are TGTGCCAGTAGTATAGGAGGCGGGGAAGAGACCCAGTACTTC. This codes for CASSIGGGEETQYF.

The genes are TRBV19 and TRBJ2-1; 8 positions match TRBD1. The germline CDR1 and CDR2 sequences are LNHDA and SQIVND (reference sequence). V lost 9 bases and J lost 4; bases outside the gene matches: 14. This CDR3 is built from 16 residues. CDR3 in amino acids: CASGLRTGRGYNEQFF. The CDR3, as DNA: TGTGCCAGCGGGTTAAGGACAGGGCGGGGATACAATGAGCAGTTCTTC.

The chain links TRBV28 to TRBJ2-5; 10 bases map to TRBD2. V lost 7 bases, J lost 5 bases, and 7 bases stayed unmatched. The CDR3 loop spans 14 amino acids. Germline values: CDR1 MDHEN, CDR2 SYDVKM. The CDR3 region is CASKPGLASETQYF. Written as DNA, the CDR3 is TGTGCCAGCAAACCGGGACTAGCGTCGGAGACCCAGTACTTC.

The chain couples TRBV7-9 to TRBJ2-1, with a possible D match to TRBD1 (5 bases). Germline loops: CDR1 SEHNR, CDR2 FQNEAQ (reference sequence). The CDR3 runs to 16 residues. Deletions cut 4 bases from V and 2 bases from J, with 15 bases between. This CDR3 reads CASSSNRFSPYNEQFF. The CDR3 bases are TGTGCCAGCAGCTCGAACAGGTTTTCGCCCTACAATGAGCAGTTCTTC.

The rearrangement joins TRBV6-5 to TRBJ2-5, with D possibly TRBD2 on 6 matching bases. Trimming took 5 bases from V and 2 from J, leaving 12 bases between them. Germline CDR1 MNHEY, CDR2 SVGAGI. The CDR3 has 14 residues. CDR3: CASSMGLVQETQYF. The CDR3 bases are TGTGCCAGCAGTATGGGACTTGTTCAAGAGACCCAGTACTTC.